The sequence of this TCR beta chain was determined in a study of pediatric ulcerative colitis. Study-wide results and limits: A couple of rectal clonotypes were found only in ulcerative colitis patients, all of them.

CDR1 SQVTM and CDR2 ANQGSEA come from the germline V gene. CDR3 size: 14 residues. V dropped 7 bases and J dropped 6 bases, with 21 bases sitting between them. Ulcerative colitis patients received no immunosuppressive medication before the diagnostic colonoscopy. Assay used: immunoSEQ multiplex PCR; TCRdb lists only in-frame clones, some missing. Here the sample spans 30,000 to 45,000 clones, less than 90% being singletons. In this sample, this clone is large. Its cognate antigen is unknown. The receptor was derived from a girl under 18 with moderate ulcerative colitis. Sequencing was done on a sample of blood. The V and J genes are TRBV29-1 and TRBJ1-1; D might be TRBD1 (6 bases). For the CDR3, the DNA is TGCAGCGGCTCTGGGGGGGACAACGATGCTGAAGCTTTCTTT. Amino acid sequence: CSGSGGDNDAEAFF.